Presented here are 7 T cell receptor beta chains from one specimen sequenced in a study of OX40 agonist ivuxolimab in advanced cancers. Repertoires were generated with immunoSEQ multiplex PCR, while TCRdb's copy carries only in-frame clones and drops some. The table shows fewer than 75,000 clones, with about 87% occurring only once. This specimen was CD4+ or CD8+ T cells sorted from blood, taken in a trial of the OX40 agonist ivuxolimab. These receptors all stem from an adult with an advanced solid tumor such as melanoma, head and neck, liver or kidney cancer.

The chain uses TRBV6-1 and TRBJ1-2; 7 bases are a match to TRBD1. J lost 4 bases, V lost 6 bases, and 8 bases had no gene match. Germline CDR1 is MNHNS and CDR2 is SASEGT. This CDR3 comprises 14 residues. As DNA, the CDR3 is TGTGCCAGCAGGCGGACAGGCGAATTCTATGGCTACACCTTC. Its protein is CASRRTGEFYGYTF.

CDR3 coding DNA: TGCAGTGCTATTACTAACTATGGCTACACCTTC. It is translated as CSAITNYGYTF. The chain has TRBV20-1 and TRBJ1-2; D unclear. Germline V gene sequence: CDR1 DFQATT, CDR2 SNEGSKA (reference sequence). This CDR3 has 11 residues. V was shortened by 4 bases and J by 0 bases, with 3 bases between the two germline ends.

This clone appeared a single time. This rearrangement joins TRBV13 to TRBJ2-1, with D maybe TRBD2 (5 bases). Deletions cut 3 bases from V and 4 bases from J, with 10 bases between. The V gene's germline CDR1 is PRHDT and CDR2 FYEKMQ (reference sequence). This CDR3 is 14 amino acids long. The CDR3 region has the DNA TGTGCCAGCAGCTTCGCTAGCCCATACAATGAGCAGTTCTTC. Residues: CASSFASPYNEQFF. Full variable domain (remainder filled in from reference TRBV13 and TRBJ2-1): AAGVIQSPRHLIKEKRETATLKCYPIPRHDTVYWYQQGPGQDPQFLISFYEKMQSDKGSIPDRFSAQQFSDYHSELNMSSLELGDSALYFCASSFASPYNEQFFGPGTRLTVL.

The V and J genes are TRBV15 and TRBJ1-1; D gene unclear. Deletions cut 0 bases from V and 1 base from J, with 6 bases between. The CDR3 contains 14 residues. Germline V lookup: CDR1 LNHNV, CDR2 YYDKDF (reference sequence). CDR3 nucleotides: TGTGCCACCAGCAGAGATATTGGGAACACTGAAGCTTTCTTT. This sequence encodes CATSRDIGNTEAFF.

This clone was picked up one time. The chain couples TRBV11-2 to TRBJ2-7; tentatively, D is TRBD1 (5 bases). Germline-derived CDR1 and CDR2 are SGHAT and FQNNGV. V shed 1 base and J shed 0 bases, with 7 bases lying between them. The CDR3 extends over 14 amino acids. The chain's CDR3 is CASSLGQFSYEQYF. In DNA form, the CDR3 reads TGTGCCAGCAGCTTAGGACAGTTCTCCTACGAGCAGTACTTC.

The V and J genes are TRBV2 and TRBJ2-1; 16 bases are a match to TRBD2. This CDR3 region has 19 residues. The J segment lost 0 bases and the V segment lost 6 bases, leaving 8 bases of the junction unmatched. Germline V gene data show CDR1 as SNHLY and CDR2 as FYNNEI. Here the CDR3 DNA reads TGTGCCAGCAGACAGGGACTAGCGGGAGGGCCGAGCTCCTACAATGAGCAGTTCTTC. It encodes CASRQGLAGGPSSYNEQFF.

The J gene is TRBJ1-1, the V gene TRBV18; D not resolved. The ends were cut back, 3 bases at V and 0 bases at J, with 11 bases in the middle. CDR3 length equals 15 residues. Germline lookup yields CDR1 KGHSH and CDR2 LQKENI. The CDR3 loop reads CASSPPSPMNTEAFF. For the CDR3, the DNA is TGTGCCAGCTCACCCCCGAGCCCGATGAACACTGAAGCTTTCTTT. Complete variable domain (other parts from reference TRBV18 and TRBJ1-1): NAGVMQNPRHLVRRRGQEARLRCSPMKGHSHVYWYRQLPEEGLKFMVYLQKENIIDESGMPKERFSAEFPKEGPSILRIQQVVRGDSAAYFCASSPPSPMNTEAFFGQGTRLTVV.